Listed below are T cell receptor beta chains from one sample, sequenced in a study of T cell responses to AZD1222 COVID-19 vaccine. Generated by immunoSEQ multiplex PCR, the TCRdb table keeps only in-frame clones and is missing some. This sample has 88,000 or so clones; approximately 88% occur once, and the top ten carry 4.5% to 5%. Sequenced material: peripheral blood, taken 28 days after the second AZD1222 dose. The receptors come from an adult who received the AZD1222 COVID-19 vaccine. Each CDR3 is given with its conserved first and last residue. D genes are given only for firm matches. The size field is filled for only some rows; it gives once, few, many or a size class.

clone_size d_call j_call v_call cdr3_nt cdr3_aa
NA TRBD1 TRBJ2-7 TRBV19 TGTGCCAGTAGTATGTTGACAGGGGGAGGATACGAGCAGTACTTC CASSMLTGGGYEQYF
once NA TRBJ1-3 TRBV7-8 TGTGCCAGCAGCTGGAGGACAGCAGCGCTTTTCTCTGGAAACACCATATATTTT CASSWRTAALFSGNTIYF
NA NA TRBJ1-6 TRBV21-1 TGTGCCAGCAGCATAGTAGGACAGGGGTATGGTTCACCCCTCCACTTT CASSIVGQGYGSPLHF
NA NA TRBJ1-2 TRBV18 TGTGCCAGCTCACCACAAGCACAGAGCTATGGCTACACCTTC CASSPQAQSYGYTF
once NA TRBJ1-3 TRBV5-1 TGCGCCAGCAGCGGAGGAGCCTCTGGAAACACCATATATTTT CASSGGASGNTIYF
NA TRBD1 TRBJ2-2 TRBV5-4 TGTGCCAGCAGCCAGGGACAGCGAAACACCGGGGAGCTGTTTTTT CASSQGQRNTGELFF
NA TRBD2 TRBJ2-1 TRBV5-4 TGTGCCAGCAGCCCGAGCGGGGGGGCATTCAATGAGCAGTTCTTC CASSPSGGAFNEQFF
NA NA TRBJ1-3 TRBV9 TGTGCCAGCAGCTCGGGGACCGAGGTTTCAGGAAACACCATATATTTT CASSSGTEVSGNTIYF
NA NA TRBJ1-5 TRBV7-3 TGTGCCAGCAGCTTATGGGGGGGTCAGCCCCAGCATTTT CASSLWGGQPQHF
NA NA TRBJ1-6 TRBV2 TGTGCCAGCAGGGCCTCCAAAGGGCATAATTCACCCCTCCACTTT CASRASKGHNSPLHF
NA TRBD1 TRBJ1-5 TRBV6-2/TRBV6-3 TGTGCCAGCAGCCCTGGACAGGGGTGGTCAAGCAATCAGCCCCAGCATTTT CASSPGQGWSSNQPQHF
NA NA TRBJ2-5 TRBV9 TGTGCCAGCAGCGTAGAAGACGTCCGTGGGACCCAGTACTTC CASSVEDVRGTQYF
NA NA TRBJ1-4 TRBV9 TGTGCCAGCAGCCCCGGTGCGGGTTCGCCTAATGAAAAACTGTTTTTT CASSPGAGSPNEKLFF
once NA TRBJ1-4 TRBV18 TGTGCCAGCTCACCGCGGCAGGATGAAAAACTGTTTTTT CASSPRQDEKLFF
NA TRBD2 TRBJ2-1 TRBV9 TGTGCCAGCAGCGGGGCCACCGGGACTAGCGGGTCATGGTCCTACAATGAGCAGTTCTTC CASSGATGTSGSWSYNEQFF
NA TRBD1 TRBJ2-7 TRBV6-5 TGTGCCAGCAGGCCGGGACAGTCCTACGAGCAGTACTTC CASRPGQSYEQYF
NA NA TRBJ1-4 TRBV6-1 TGTGCCAGCAGTGAATTGGGGAGGGGGGAGGCTGCAACTAATGAAAAACTGTTTTTT CASSELGRGEAATNEKLFF
NA TRBD1 TRBJ1-5 TRBV2 TGTGCCAGCAGTAGGGACAGGGGCAATCAGCCCCAGCATTTT CASSRDRGNQPQHF
once NA TRBJ1-2 TRBV5-4 TGTGCCAGCAGCCACGGTGGGGGAAAGTCAGATTCGGGCTACACCTTC CASSHGGGKSDSGYTF
NA TRBD1 TRBJ1-5 TRBV6-5 TGTGCCAGCAGCCGGACAGGAAATAGCAATCAGCCCCAGCATTTT CASSRTGNSNQPQHF
once NA TRBJ2-1 TRBV27 TGTGCCAGCAGTTACACTGGTGGGGGTGAGCAGTTCTTC CASSYTGGGEQFF
once NA TRBJ1-2 TRBV4-1 TGCGCCAGCAGCCAAGATATCAGGGTTGACTATGGCTACACCTTC CASSQDIRVDYGYTF
NA TRBD1 TRBJ2-5 TRBV11-2 TGTGCCAGCAGCCCCCGTCGACAGGGGGCTCGTGGGACCCAGTACTTC CASSPRRQGARGTQYF
NA NA TRBJ2-5 TRBV14 TGTGCCAGCAGCCAAGGACTGTTCTACCCCTCAGAGACCCAGTACTTC CASSQGLFYPSETQYF
NA TRBD1 TRBJ2-7 TRBV6-5 TGTGCCAGCAGTCCCCGGGACAGGCAGTACTTC CASSPRDRQYF
NA NA TRBJ1-2 TRBV18 TGTGCCAGCTCACCGGGGGGGCCAGCTAACTATGGCTACACCTTC CASSPGGPANYGYTF
NA NA TRBJ2-7 TRBV9 TGTGCCAGCAGCGAGACAGCAAGCTCCTACGAGCAGTACTTC CASSETASSYEQYF
NA NA TRBJ2-5 TRBV18 TGTGCCAGCTCACAAGGAACTAGGCAAGAGACCCAGTACTTC CASSQGTRQETQYF